The rows below give T cell receptor beta chains drawn from one sample of a study of T cells in Graves' hyperthyroidism and ophthalmopathy. TCRdb itself ran the multiplex PCR reads through MiXCR, one entry per CDR3 protein. The sample lists about 700,000 distinct CDR3 sequences; less than 15% were seen once. The sequencing input was blood. These receptors all come from a woman aged 18-29 years with Graves' hyperthyroidism. Each CDR3 is given with its conserved first and last residue. The D gene is left open where the match is weak. For some rows the clone size is stated as once, few or many, or as a class when expanded; others skip it.

D gene,clone size,V gene,CDR3 protein
.,.,TRBV6-4,CASSDFYRGTHHYEQYF
.,.,TRBV4-1,CASSQALREPQHF
TRBD2,many,TRBV5-1,CASAMQLAGGPSTDTQYF
.,few,TRBV24-1,CATEGTPNTEAFF
.,.,TRBV27,CASSWGVMNNEQFF
.,many,TRBV10-3,CAIRGPSINEQFF
.,few,TRBV28,CASGDNQPQHF
TRBD1,many,TRBV6-2/TRBV6-3,CASSWDRGFSVNTEAFF
.,.,TRBV19,CASSPSTATNEKLFF
.,many,TRBV18,CASSPWGETQYF
TRBD2,many,TRBV20-1,CSAWTSGSETQYF
.,.,TRBV29-1,CSVSPAVNTEAFF
TRBD1,few,TRBV7-9,CASSRQGSLFTEAFF
TRBD2,.,TRBV6-2/TRBV6-3,CASSDQRGSSYNEQFF
.,few,TRBV5-1,CASSLSASQPQHF
.,many,TRBV7-2,CASSRARQSYEQYF
.,few,TRBV15,CATSKAWQSNQPQHF
TRBD1,.,TRBV6-2/TRBV6-3,CASRAWTGFGITDTQYF
.,many,TRBV6-1,CASGGAPYNEQFF
.,many,TRBV9,CASSVEAGFYEQYF
.,.,TRBV7-9,CASSLAQSLDNEQFF